This entry features one T cell receptor (beta chain) sequence. Its antigen remains unknown. Germline CDR1 MNHEY, CDR2 SVGAGI. The CDR3 contains 12 residues. The V end was cut by 4 bases, the J end by 7 bases, with 10 bases between. The data stem from a study of T cells after yellow fever vaccination. Turning to the study itself: SMART-Seq v4 Ultra Low Input handled preparation of low-cell-number fractions.

Each CDR3 protein gets one entry after TCRdb re-called the 5' RACE reads with MiXCR. This repertoire shows around 350,000 distinct CDR3 sequences, 11% found once; its top ten account for roughly 18%. The study's findings and limits: Boosting was followed by the reappearance of most primary-vaccination clones (approximately 95% CD4, about 88% CD8). Any FACS-sorted repertoire could hold abundant clonotypes that contaminate it from the bulk population.

This chain uses TRBV6-5 with TRBJ1-2; D call uncertain. The source is a man aged 18 to 29 who received the YFV17D yellow fever vaccine. The specimen was PBMCs, collected on the day of the first yellow fever vaccination. The CDR3 DNA reads as TGTGCCAGCAGTTCAAACATGCTTGGCTACACCTTC. This codes for CASSSNMLGYTF.